The 22 T cell receptor beta chains below were found in one sample sequenced in a study of blood T cell repertoires in COVID-19. Repertoires were generated with immunoSEQ multiplex PCR, while TCRdb's copy carries only in-frame clones and drops some. The profile shows under 300,000 clones, under 95% of them singletons. The source material was PBMCs or T cells enriched from blood (not recorded which). These TCRs come from a woman between 40 and 55 years old with acute COVID-19.

This clone was seen only a few times. This chain uses TRBV6-2 or TRBV6-3 with TRBJ1-5; 7 positions match TRBD1. The CDR3 runs 13 residues. Looked up from germline, CDR1 is MNHEY and CDR2 is SVGEGT. The V and J ends lost 2 bases and 6 bases, in that order; junction bases with no gene match: 1. The CDR3, as DNA: TGTGCCAGCAGTTACAGGGGGCTTCAGCCCCAGCATTTT. It encodes CASSYRGLQPQHF.

The V and J genes are TRBV7-3 and TRBJ1-2; 10 nucleotides align to TRBD1. The length of the CDR3 is 13 residues. Germline V gene sequence: CDR1 SGHTA, CDR2 FQGTGA. V trimming: 2 bases; J trimming: 8 bases; junction bases outside the gene matches: 2. DNA for the CDR3: TGTGCCAGCAGCTTAGGACAGGGGGACGGCTACACCTTC. Translated: CASSLGQGDGYTF.

CDR3 sequence: CASSPRGKGNEQFF. Here the CDR3 DNA reads TGTGCCAGCAGCCCTCGCGGGAAGGGAAATGAGCAGTTCTTC. This sequence joins TRBV11-3 and TRBJ2-1; TRBD2 is a possible D gene (6 bases). The CDR3 runs to 14 residues. Germline assignment: CDR1 SGHNT and CDR2 YENEEA. V lost 5 bases and J 7 bases, leaving 15 bases between the germline ends.

This clone was picked up one time. This rearrangement joins TRBV7-2 to TRBJ2-5, with 8 bases matching TRBD1. The CDR3 spans 17 residues. Germline CDR1 is SGHTA and CDR2 is FQGNSA. V was clipped by 2 bases and J by 5 bases; unmatched bases: 13. CDR3 amino acids: CASSLRDRSRSGETQYF. The CDR3 nucleotides are TGTGCCAGCAGCTTACGGGACAGGTCTCGCTCGGGGGAGACCCAGTACTTC.

The CDR3 coding sequence is TGTGCCAGCAATCAACAGCCCTATGGCTACACCTTC. Translation gives CASNQQPYGYTF. V gene TRBV28 combines with J gene TRBJ1-2, with no clear D. The CDR3 runs to 12 residues. V was pared by 7 bases and J by 4 bases, with 10 bases between. Germline CDR1 reads MDHEN; CDR2 reads SYDVKM.

J is TRBJ1-4 and V is TRBV25-1, with D perhaps TRBD1 (5 bases). The CDR3 consists of 14 residues. Trimming shortened V by 4 bases and J by 4 bases, and 10 bases separated the two germline ends. CDR1 is MGHDK, CDR2 SYGVNS, per germline. CDR3 loop: CASSGEGNNEKLFF. The DNA of the CDR3 is TGTGCCAGCAGTGGGGAGGGGAATAATGAAAAACTGTTTTTT.

The rearrangement uses TRBV7-3 and TRBJ2-3; D is ambiguous. CDR1 is SGHTA and CDR2 is FQGTGA in the germline V gene. The CDR3 totals 16 residues. The V end lost 1 base, the J end lost 4 bases, and 15 bases lay between the germline ends. CDR3: CASSLSMWSSADTQYF. CDR3 coding DNA: TGTGCCAGCAGCTTAAGCATGTGGAGTTCGGCAGATACGCAGTATTTT.

Only one count was recorded for this clone. The rearrangement joins TRBV9 to TRBJ1-5; 9 bases line up with TRBD1. With V trimmed by 4 bases and J by 4 bases, 6 bases remained unmatched. The CDR3 is 15 residues long. Germline loops: CDR1 SGDLS, CDR2 YYNGEE. The CDR3 DNA sequence: TGTGCCAGCAGCTCAAATGGACAGGGGAATCAGCCCCAGCATTTT. Amino acid sequence: CASSSNGQGNQPQHF.

The gene calls are TRBV5-1 and TRBJ1-2; D is ambiguous. CDR1 SGHRS and CDR2 YFSETQ come from the germline V gene. CDR3 size: 13 residues. The germline V and J ends were trimmed by 1 base and 4 bases, with 8 bases remaining between them. The CDR3 region is CASSLTLAYGYTF. CDR3 nucleotides: TGCGCCAGCAGCTTGACTTTAGCCTATGGCTACACCTTC.

J is TRBJ1-1 and V is TRBV19; D is unclear. CDR3 length: 15 amino acids. Trimming cost V 5 bases and J 2 bases, with 15 bases left between them. CDR1 is LNHDA, CDR2 SQIVND, per germline (reference sequence). The CDR3 bases are TGTGCCAGTAGTGGTCTGGAGGGCTATAACACTGAAGCTTTCTTT. It encodes CASSGLEGYNTEAFF.

Of note for this clone: Other DNA sequences in the sample encode the same CDR3. CDR3 sequence (DNA): TGTGCCAGCAGCTTAGTTCTAGCCCGCCAAGAGACCCAGTACTTC. Protein: CASSLVLARQETQYF. The gene calls are TRBV7-2 and TRBJ2-5, with D maybe TRBD2 (5 bases). In germline, CDR1 is SGHTA, CDR2 FQGNSA. V lost 1 base, J lost 1 base, and 10 bases lay in between. This CDR3 contains 15 residues. Combining the CDR3 with reference TRBV7-2 and TRBJ2-5 gives the whole variable domain GAGVSQSPSNKVTEKGKDVELRCDPISGHTALYWYRQSLGQGLEFLIYFQGNSAPDKSGLPSDRFSAERTGGSVSTLTIQRTQQEDSAVYLCASSLVLARQETQYFGPGTRLLVL.

This chain links TRBV7-3 with TRBJ2-7; 8 bases are shared with TRBD2. Germline CDR1 and CDR2: SGHTA and FQGTGA. This CDR3 spans 17 amino acids. CDR3 nucleotides: TGTGCAAGGACTGGTGGGGGCGGGAGCGGGAGCTCCTACGAGCAGTACTTC. Amino acid sequence: CARTGGGGSGSSYEQYF.

This clone occurred once. The chain carries TRBV4-1 and TRBJ2-2; 7 bases line up with TRBD2. The ends lost 3 bases at V and 4 bases at J; junction bases unmatched: 11. The CDR3 spans 17 residues. Germline V gene sequence: CDR1 MGHRA, CDR2 YSYEKL. The CDR3 bases are TGCGCCAGCAGCCATGCGATTGGGGGGGTGACCACCGGGGAGCTGTTTTTT. Translation: CASSHAIGGVTTGELFF.

This clone was recorded a few times. The chain has TRBV5-1 and TRBJ2-2; D uncertain. Trimming took off 7 bases at V and 3 bases at J, with 10 bases between the two ends. In germline, CDR1 is SGHRS, CDR2 YFSETQ. The CDR3 length is 13 residues. CDR3 in DNA: TGCGCCAGCGCACTCCGGGACACCGGGGAGCTGTTTTTT. It is translated as CASALRDTGELFF. Together with reference TRBV5-1 and TRBJ2-2, the CDR3 gives the full variable domain: KAGVTQTPRYLIKTRGQQVTLSCSPISGHRSVSWYQQTPGQGLQFLFEYFSETQRNKGNFPGRFSGRQFSNSRSEMNVSTLELGDSALYLCASALRDTGELFFGEGSRLTVL.

The CDR3 DNA is TGCGCCAGCAGCCAAGAACGGACTCCAGAGACCCAGTACTTC. Its translation: CASSQERTPETQYF. The chain carries TRBV4-1 and TRBJ2-5; D perhaps matches TRBD2 (5 bases). Per the germline V gene, CDR1 is MGHRA and CDR2 is YSYEKL. This CDR3 contains 14 residues. V lost 0 bases, J lost 4 bases, and 9 bases lay in between.

The chain links TRBV7-2 to TRBJ2-3, with TRBD2 identical over 10 bases. This CDR3 has 16 residues. After removal of 5 bases from V and 1 base from J, the junction contained 6 bases not matched to a gene. Germline V gene lookup returns CDR1 SGHTA and CDR2 FQGNSA. CDR3 sequence (DNA): TGTGCCAGCAGCCGCACCGGGACTAGCGGCACAGATACGCAGTATTTT. This translates into CASSRTGTSGTDTQYF. Supplemented by reference TRBV7-2 and TRBJ2-3, the full variable domain reads GAGVSQSPSNKVTEKGKDVELRCDPISGHTALYWYRQSLGQGLEFLIYFQGNSAPDKSGLPSDRFSAERTGGSVSTLTIQRTQQEDSAVYLCASSRTGTSGTDTQYFGPGTRLTVL.

Here the CDR3 reads CASSLGQGQEKLFF. The CDR3 DNA follows: TGTGCCAGCAGCTTGGGACAGGGTCAAGAAAAACTGTTTTTT. This chain uses TRBV5-6 with TRBJ1-4; 7 bases map to TRBD1. V lost 0 bases and J lost 8; bases outside the gene matches: 4. The CDR3 consists of 14 residues. The germline V gene encodes CDR1 SGHDT and CDR2 YYEEEE.

This rearrangement joins TRBV28 to TRBJ1-4; D remains unclear. The germline V and J ends were trimmed by 9 bases and 7 bases, with 9 bases remaining between them. Per the germline V gene, CDR1 is MDHEN and CDR2 is SYDVKM. The CDR3 covers 11 residues. The CDR3 sequence: CASTEGEKLFF. The CDR3 nucleotides are TGTGCCAGTACCGAGGGTGAAAAACTGTTTTTT.

This clone has only one observation. The V gene is TRBV18, the J gene TRBJ2-7; 7 bases match TRBD2. V lost 6 bases and J lost 5; bases outside the gene matches: 10. Germline CDR1 KGHSH, CDR2 LQKENI. The CDR3 sequence is 14 residues long. The CDR3 reads CASSPPGGTHEQYF. Here the CDR3 DNA reads TGTGCCAGCTCCCCCCCCGGGGGGACCCACGAGCAGTACTTC. The variable domain in full, with the rest retrieved from reference TRBV18 and TRBJ2-7, is NAGVMQNPRHLVRRRGQEARLRCSPMKGHSHVYWYRQLPEEGLKFMVYLQKENIIDESGMPKERFSAEFPKEGPSILRIQQVVRGDSAAYFCASSPPGGTHEQYFGPGTRLTVT.

In this sample, this clone turned up once. Within the sample, other DNA sequences also encode this same CDR3. The chain uses TRBV28 and TRBJ1-5; TRBD1 might be the D (5 bases). Germline lookup yields CDR1 MDHEN and CDR2 SYDVKM. This CDR3 spans 12 amino acids. Trimming cost V 8 bases and J 4 bases, with 9 bases left between them. The DNA for the CDR3 is TGTGCCAGCGGGGGGGGGAATCAGCCCCAGCATTTT. Protein sequence: CASGGGNQPQHF.

The V and J genes are TRBV5-1 and TRBJ2-5, with a weak D call TRBD1 (5 bases). The CDR3 consists of 14 residues. The germline CDR1 and CDR2 sequences are SGHRS and YFSETQ. V was shortened by 2 bases and J by 2 bases, with 10 bases between the two germline ends. The CDR3 DNA follows: TGCGCCAGCAGCTTCCAGGGTGCACAAGAGACCCAGTACTTC. Amino acids: CASSFQGAQETQYF.

V usage is TRBV5-4 and J usage is TRBJ2-3; D is possibly TRBD1 (5 bases). This CDR3 has 15 amino acids. From germline, CDR1 is SGHNT and CDR2 YYREEE (reference sequence). Trimming took off 2 bases at V and 5 bases at J, with 15 bases between the two ends. The DNA of the CDR3 is TGTGCCAGCAGCTTCAGGGTTTATTCTGTAGATACGCAGTATTTT. This gives the protein CASSFRVYSVDTQYF.